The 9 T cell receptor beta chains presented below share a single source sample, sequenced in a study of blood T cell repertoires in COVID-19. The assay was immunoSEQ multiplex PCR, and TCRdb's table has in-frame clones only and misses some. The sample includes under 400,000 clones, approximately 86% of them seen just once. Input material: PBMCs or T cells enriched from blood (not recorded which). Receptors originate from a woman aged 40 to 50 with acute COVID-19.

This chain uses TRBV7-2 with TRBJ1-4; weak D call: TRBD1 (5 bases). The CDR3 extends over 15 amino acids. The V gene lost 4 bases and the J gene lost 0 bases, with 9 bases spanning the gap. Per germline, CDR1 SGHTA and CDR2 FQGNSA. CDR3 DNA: TGTGCCAGCAGCTCCCAGACAGCAACTAATGAAAAACTGTTTTTT. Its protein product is CASSSQTATNEKLFF.

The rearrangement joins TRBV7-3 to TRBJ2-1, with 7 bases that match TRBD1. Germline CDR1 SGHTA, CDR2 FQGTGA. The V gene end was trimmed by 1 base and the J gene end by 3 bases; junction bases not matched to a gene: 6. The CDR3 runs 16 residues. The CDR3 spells CASSLKTTGRYNEQFF. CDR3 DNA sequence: TGTGCCAGCAGCTTAAAAACGACAGGGCGCTACAATGAGCAGTTCTTC.

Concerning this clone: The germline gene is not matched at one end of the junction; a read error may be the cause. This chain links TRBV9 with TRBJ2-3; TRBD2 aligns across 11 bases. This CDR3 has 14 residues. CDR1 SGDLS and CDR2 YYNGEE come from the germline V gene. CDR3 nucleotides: TGTGCCAGCAGCCGCCCAGGCAGACTAGCGGGGATGAGTTTT. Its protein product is CASSRPGRLAGMSF.

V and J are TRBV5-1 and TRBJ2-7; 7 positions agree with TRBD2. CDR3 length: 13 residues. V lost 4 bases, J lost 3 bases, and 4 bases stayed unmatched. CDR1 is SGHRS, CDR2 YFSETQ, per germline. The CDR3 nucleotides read TGCGCCAGCAGCCCCCGGGGGGTCTACGAGCAGTACTTC. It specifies CASSPRGVYEQYF. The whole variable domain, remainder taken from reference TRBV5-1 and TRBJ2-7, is KAGVTQTPRYLIKTRGQQVTLSCSPISGHRSVSWYQQTPGQGLQFLFEYFSETQRNKGNFPGRFSGRQFSNSRSEMNVSTLELGDSALYLCASSPRGVYEQYFGPGTRLTVT.

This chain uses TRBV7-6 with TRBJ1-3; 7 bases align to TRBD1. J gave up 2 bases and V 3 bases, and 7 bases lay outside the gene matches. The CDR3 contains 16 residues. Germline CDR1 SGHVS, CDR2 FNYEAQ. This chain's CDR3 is CASSLNRGSAGNTIYF. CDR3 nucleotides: TGTGCCAGCAGCTTGAACAGGGGAAGTGCTGGAAACACCATATATTTT.

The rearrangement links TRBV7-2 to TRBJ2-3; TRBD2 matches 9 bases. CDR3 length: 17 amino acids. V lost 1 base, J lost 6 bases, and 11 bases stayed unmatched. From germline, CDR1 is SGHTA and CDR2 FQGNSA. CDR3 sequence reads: CASSLVFRGGASDTQYF. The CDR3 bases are TGTGCCAGCAGCTTAGTTTTTCGCGGGGGGGCAAGTGATACGCAGTATTTT.

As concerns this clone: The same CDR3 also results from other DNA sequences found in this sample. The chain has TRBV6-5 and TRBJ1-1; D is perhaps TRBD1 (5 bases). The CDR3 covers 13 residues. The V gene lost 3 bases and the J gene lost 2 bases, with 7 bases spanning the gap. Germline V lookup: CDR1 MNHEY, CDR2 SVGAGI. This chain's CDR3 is CASSYDRNTEAFF. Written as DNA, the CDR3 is TGTGCCAGCAGTTATGACAGAAACACTGAAGCTTTCTTT.

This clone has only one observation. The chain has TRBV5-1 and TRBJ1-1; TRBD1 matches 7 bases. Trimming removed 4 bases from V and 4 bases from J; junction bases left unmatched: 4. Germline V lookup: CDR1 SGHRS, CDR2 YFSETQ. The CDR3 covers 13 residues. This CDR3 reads CASSLQGVTEAFF. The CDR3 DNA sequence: TGCGCCAGCAGCCTCCAGGGGGTCACTGAAGCTTTCTTT.

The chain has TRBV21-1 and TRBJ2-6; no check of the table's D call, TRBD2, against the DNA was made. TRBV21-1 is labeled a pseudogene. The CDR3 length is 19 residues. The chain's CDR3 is CASSKAPWTSPSGANVLTF. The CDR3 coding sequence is TGTGCCAGCAGCAAAGCCCCCTGGACTAGCCCCTCTGGGGCCAACGTCCTGACTTTC.